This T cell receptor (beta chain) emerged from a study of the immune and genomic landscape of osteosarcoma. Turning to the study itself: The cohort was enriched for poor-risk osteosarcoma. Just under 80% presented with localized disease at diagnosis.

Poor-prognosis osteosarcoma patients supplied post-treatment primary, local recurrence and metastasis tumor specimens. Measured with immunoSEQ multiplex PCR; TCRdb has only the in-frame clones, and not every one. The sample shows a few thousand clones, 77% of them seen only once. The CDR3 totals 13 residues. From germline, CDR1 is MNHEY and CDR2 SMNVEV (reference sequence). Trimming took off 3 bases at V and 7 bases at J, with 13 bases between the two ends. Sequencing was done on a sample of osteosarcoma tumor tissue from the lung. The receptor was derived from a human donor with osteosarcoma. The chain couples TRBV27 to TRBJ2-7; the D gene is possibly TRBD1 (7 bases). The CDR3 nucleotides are TGTGCCAGCAGTTTTACAGGGGCGGGAGAGCAGTACTTC. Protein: CASSFTGAGEQYF.